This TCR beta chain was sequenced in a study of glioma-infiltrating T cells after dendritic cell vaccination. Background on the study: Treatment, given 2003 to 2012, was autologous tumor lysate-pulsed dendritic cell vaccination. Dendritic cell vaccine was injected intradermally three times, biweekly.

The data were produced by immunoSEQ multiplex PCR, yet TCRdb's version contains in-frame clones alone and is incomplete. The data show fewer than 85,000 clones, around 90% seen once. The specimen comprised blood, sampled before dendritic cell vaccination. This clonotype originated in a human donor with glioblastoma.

The CDR3 DNA sequence: TGCGCCAGCAGCTTAGCGGGGGGCAGGGTAGAGCAGTACTTC. Protein: CASSLAGGRVEQYF. The chain recombines TRBV5-1 with TRBJ2-7, with 9 positions matching TRBD2. This CDR3 region has 14 residues. CDR1 and CDR2 (germline): SGHRS, YFSETQ. With 2 bases clipped from V and 7 bases from J, the junction kept 7 bases outside the gene matches.